Listed here are 15 T cell receptor beta chains from one sample, sequenced in a study of blood T cell repertoires in COVID-19. Profiled with immunoSEQ multiplex PCR; TCRdb holds only in-frame clones, not every one. In the table there are fewer than 300,000 clones, around nine tenths of which are singletons. Specimen: peripheral blood. The receptors here all came from a man aged 35 to 55 who had recovered from COVID-19.

This clone was picked up one time. The CDR3 DNA sequence: TGTGCCAGCAGGGGGAGGTTGGCCCAGTACTTC. Amino acid sequence: CASRGRLAQYF. J is TRBJ2-5 and V is TRBV2; D is perhaps TRBD2 (6 bases). Deletions cut 6 bases from V and 9 bases from J, with 11 bases between. This CDR3 contains 11 residues. Per the germline V gene, CDR1 is SNHLY and CDR2 is FYNNEI. The variable domain in full, with the rest retrieved from reference TRBV2 and TRBJ2-5, is EPEVTQTPSHQVTQMGQEVILRCVPISNHLYFYWYRQILGQKVEFLVSFYNNEISEKSEIFDDQFSVERPDGSNFTLKIRSTKLEDSAMYFCASRGRLAQYFGPGTRLLVL.

This clone was observed at least ten times. The chain recombines TRBV7-9 with TRBJ2-3, with a tentative D call TRBD2 (5 bases). V shed 5 bases and J shed 0 bases, with 12 bases lying between them. The CDR3 length is 15 residues. Germline values: CDR1 SEHNR, CDR2 FQNEAQ (reference sequence). CDR3 amino acids: CASSPKEASTDTQYF. CDR3 coding DNA: TGTGCCAGCAGCCCCAAGGAGGCCAGCACAGATACGCAGTATTTT. Looking up the rest from reference TRBV7-9 and TRBJ2-3 gives the full variable domain: DTGVSQNPRHKITKRGQNVTFRCDPISEHNRLYWYRQTLGQGPEFLTYFQNEAQLEKSRLLSDRFSAERPKGSFSTLEIQRTEQGDSAMYLCASSPKEASTDTQYFGPGTRLTVL.

The chain recombines TRBV28 with TRBJ2-7, with D possibly being TRBD1 (6 bases). V gave up 3 bases and J gave up 4 bases, with 16 bases separating them. CDR1 and CDR2 (germline): MDHEN, SYDVKM. The length of the CDR3 is 15 residues. The CDR3 DNA reads TGTGCCAGCAGTTTCTGGGGCAGGGGCAGGTACGAGCAGTACTTC. This translates into CASSFWGRGRYEQYF. The complete variable domain, with remaining parts taken from reference TRBV28 and TRBJ2-7, reads DVKVTQSSRYLVKRTGEKVFLECVQDMDHENMFWYRQDPGLGLRLIYFSYDVKMKEKGDIPEGYSVSREKKERFSLILESASTNQTSMYLCASSFWGRGRYEQYFGPGTRLTVT.

The gene calls are TRBV13 and TRBJ1-2, with 11 positions matching TRBD1. The CDR3 length is 16 residues. J was trimmed by 2 bases and V by 7 bases; bases with no gene match: 9. The germline CDR1 and CDR2 sequences are PRHDT and FYEKMQ (reference sequence). The CDR3 spells CASTRDRDRGNYGYTF. The CDR3 DNA reads as TGTGCCAGCACCAGAGACCGGGACAGGGGGAACTATGGCTACACCTTC.

In this sample, this clone turned up a few times. The chain links TRBV7-2 to TRBJ1-4; D gene uncertain. V lost 2 bases and J 7 bases, leaving 11 bases between the germline ends. The CDR3 is 14 amino acids. In germline, CDR1 is SGHTA, CDR2 FQGNSA. This CDR3 is CASSLRVRAEKLFF. The CDR3 nucleotides are TGTGCCAGCAGCTTACGGGTGAGGGCTGAAAAACTGTTTTTT.

The chain is built from TRBV18 and TRBJ2-5, with D tentatively TRBD2 (6 bases). CDR3 length equals 17 residues. Trimming removed 3 bases at V and 1 base at J, with 18 bases between. Germline loops: CDR1 KGHSH, CDR2 LQKENI. The CDR3 protein is CASSPLPRGTIQETQYF. The CDR3 DNA sequence: TGTGCCAGCTCACCCCTACCTCGCGGGACCATCCAAGAGACCCAGTACTTC.

CDR3: CASSARSYEQYF. The CDR3 region has the DNA TGTGCCAGCAGTGCCCGCTCCTACGAGCAGTACTTC. This chain connects TRBV2 to TRBJ2-7; D is ambiguous. Germline V gene sequence: CDR1 SNHLY, CDR2 FYNNEI. Trimming removed 4 bases from V and 0 bases from J, with 4 bases in between. The CDR3 has 12 amino acids.

This chain connects TRBV25-1 to TRBJ2-7; 9 bases agree with TRBD1. Per germline, CDR1 MGHDK and CDR2 SYGVNS. The CDR3 covers 15 residues. J was trimmed by 1 base and V by 10 bases; bases with no gene match: 11. CDR3 coding DNA: TGTGCCATCCCCCACCGGGACAGGGCTTCCTACGAGCAGTACTTC. It specifies CAIPHRDRASYEQYF.

J is TRBJ2-7 and V is TRBV11-2; TRBD1 agrees at 8 bases. Looked up from germline, CDR1 is SGHAT and CDR2 is FQNNGV. With 7 bases clipped from V and 4 bases from J, the junction kept 9 bases outside the gene matches. The CDR3 length is 14 residues. CDR3 sequence (DNA): TGTGCCAGCACCAACAGGGGGTTCCAATACGAGCAGTACTTC. This codes for CASTNRGFQYEQYF.

This chain connects TRBV14 to TRBJ2-1; TRBD2 matches at 10 bases. The J segment lost 0 bases and the V segment lost 4 bases, leaving 15 bases of the junction unmatched. The CDR3 loop spans 20 amino acids. The germline CDR1 and CDR2 sequences are SGHDN and FVKESK. The CDR3 here is CASSPPGGLAVESSYNEQFF. As DNA, the CDR3 is TGTGCCAGCAGCCCCCCCGGCGGACTAGCGGTAGAGAGCTCCTACAATGAGCAGTTCTTC.

The chain employs TRBV9 and TRBJ1-2; 11 bases are a match to TRBD1. V lost 2 bases, J lost 4 bases, and 7 bases stayed unmatched. CDR3 length equals 16 residues. Germline values: CDR1 SGDLS, CDR2 YYNGEE. As DNA, the CDR3 is TGTGCCAGCAGCGTGCCCGGGACAGGGGGTGGCTATGGCTACACCTTC. Protein sequence: CASSVPGTGGGYGYTF.

The rearrangement joins TRBV19 to TRBJ1-5; D may be TRBD1 (5 bases). Germline assignment: CDR1 LNHDA and CDR2 SQIVND (reference sequence). The CDR3 has 15 residues. V shed 3 bases and J shed 7 bases, with 16 bases lying between them. The CDR3 DNA follows: TGTGCCAGTAGTATTGGTTTCGGGGGGGGGCAGCCCCAGCATTTT. Its translation is CASSIGFGGGQPQHF.

The table lists this clone with a count of one. The CDR3 spells CASSKLDRSDEQFF. The CDR3 region has the DNA TGTGCCAGCAGCAAACTCGACAGATCCGATGAGCAGTTCTTC. The chain couples TRBV21-1 to TRBJ2-1; no check of the table's D call, TRBD1, against the DNA was made. TRBV21-1 is recorded as a pseudogene. The CDR3 extends over 14 amino acids.

The chain carries TRBV5-1 and TRBJ2-1, with 8 bases lining up with TRBD2. The CDR3 sequence is 15 residues long. Germline values: CDR1 SGHRS, CDR2 YFSETQ. After removal of 1 base from V and 6 bases from J, the junction contained 6 bases not matched to a gene. The CDR3 is CASSLTSGSFNEQFF. The CDR3 nucleotides read TGCGCCAGCAGCTTGACGAGCGGGAGTTTCAATGAGCAGTTCTTC. The complete variable domain, with remaining parts taken from reference TRBV5-1 and TRBJ2-1, reads KAGVTQTPRYLIKTRGQQVTLSCSPISGHRSVSWYQQTPGQGLQFLFEYFSETQRNKGNFPGRFSGRQFSNSRSEMNVSTLELGDSALYLCASSLTSGSFNEQFFGPGTRLTVL.

This clone occurred a few times. The genes are TRBV7-2 and TRBJ2-7; D is undetermined. This CDR3 spans 14 amino acids. Germline V gene sequence: CDR1 SGHTA, CDR2 FQGNSA. Trimming removed 6 bases from V and 3 bases from J, with 15 bases in between. The CDR3: CASRPFPRSYEQYF. Here the CDR3 DNA reads TGTGCCAGCAGACCCTTTCCAAGGAGCTACGAGCAGTACTTC.